This T cell receptor beta chain was sequenced for a study of T cells in Graves' hyperthyroidism and ophthalmopathy. Germline V gene lookup returns CDR1 SGHDT and CDR2 YYEEEE. Between the trimmed V and J ends, which lost 5 bases and 9 bases, there was a span of 14 bases. The CDR3 is 12 amino acids. The study excluded patients with uncontrolled infection, other autoimmune disease, pregnancy or lactation. TCR beta CDR3 regions were amplified from RNA transcripts. First-round RT-PCR of the TCR CDR3 relied on the HTBI primer set. TCRdb redid the calling of the multiplex PCR reads with MiXCR, one entry per CDR3 protein. The data contain around 600,000 distinct CDR3 sequences, about 45% of them singletons. This clonotype was found a few times. The antigen remains unidentified. Overall study findings and caveats: Ophthalmopathy prediction by the model preceded onset by a median about 6 months.

Sequencing was carried out using peripheral blood or thyroid tissue (not recorded which). This clonotype was sampled from an adult man with Graves' disease, either hyperthyroidism or ophthalmopathy (not recorded which). The gene calls are TRBV5-6 and TRBJ1-2; D uncertain. CDR3 sequence: CASRVHGRSYTF. The DNA of the CDR3 is TGTGCCAGCAGGGTACACGGGCGGAGCTACACCTTC.